The 6 T cell receptor beta chains below were found in one sample sequenced in a study of shared clonotypes between healthy human individuals. The repertoire was sequenced with immunoSEQ multiplex PCR; TCRdb's copy has only in-frame clones and lacks some. The sample consists of hundreds of thousands of clones, around 78% of them appearing once. The material sequenced was PBMCs. These receptors came from a woman aged 40 to 55 in good health. Some clones in this sample may be carry-over from other donors' samples.

The chain combines TRBV27 with TRBJ2-7, with D possibly matching TRBD2 (5 bases). The CDR3 extends over 15 amino acids. Germline values: CDR1 MNHEY, CDR2 SMNVEV (reference sequence). V was trimmed by 3 bases and J by 3 bases, leaving 15 bases between them. Here the CDR3 DNA reads TGTGCCAGCAGTTTCAGCGGTAACAGAAACTACGAGCAGTACTTC. Translated, it gives CASSFSGNRNYEQYF.

The rearrangement links TRBV7-9 to TRBJ2-7, with unresolved D. Germline CDR1 SEHNR, CDR2 FQNEAQ (reference sequence). V was shortened by 0 bases and J by 2 bases, with 14 bases between the two germline ends. The CDR3 consists of 16 residues. The CDR3 DNA follows: TGTGCCAGCAGCTTAGCGGCCCACCCAACAGCCTACGAGCAGTACTTC. Translation gives CASSLAAHPTAYEQYF.

The chain employs TRBV28 and TRBJ1-3; maybe TRBD1 (5 bases). Germline V CDR1 and CDR2: MDHEN, SYDVKM. The germline V and J ends were trimmed by 6 bases and 3 bases, with 21 bases remaining between them. The CDR3 runs 17 residues. The CDR3 loop is CASRTLPGNPSGNTIYF. The CDR3 region has the DNA TGTGCCAGCAGAACCCTTCCAGGGAATCCAAGTGGAAACACCATATATTTT.

V gene TRBV9 combines with J gene TRBJ1-2; weak D call: TRBD1 (5 bases). The CDR3 is 13 amino acids. CDR1 is SGDLS and CDR2 is YYNGEE in the germline V gene. The V end was cut by 4 bases, the J end by 0 bases, with 7 bases between. DNA for the CDR3: TGTGCCAGCAGCCCGGACACTAACTATGGCTACACCTTC. This gives the protein CASSPDTNYGYTF. Full variable domain (missing parts from reference TRBV9 and TRBJ1-2): DSGVTQTPKHLITATGQRVTLRCSPRSGDLSVYWYQQSLDQGLQFLIQYYNGEERAKGNILERFSAQQFPDLHSELNLSSLELGDSALYFCASSPDTNYGYTFGSGTRLTVV.

This clone has just a few counts. This chain uses TRBV29-1 with TRBJ2-7; 14 bases line up with TRBD2. Looked up from germline, CDR1 is SQVTM and CDR2 is ANQGSEA. After removal of 7 bases from V and 4 bases from J, the junction contained 3 bases not matched to a gene. The CDR3 length is 13 residues. The CDR3 loop reads CSARLAGGYEQYF. The CDR3, as DNA: TGCAGCGCTCGACTAGCGGGAGGGTACGAGCAGTACTTC.

The chain recombines TRBV18 with TRBJ2-1, with TRBD2 matching 8 bases. This CDR3 spans 20 amino acids. Trimming took 1 base from V and 0 from J; bases not matched to a gene: 14. Germline-derived CDR1 and CDR2 are KGHSH and LQKENI. The CDR3 sequence: CASSPRPGGSDPSSYNEQFF. The CDR3 region has the DNA TGTGCCAGCTCACCACGTCCGGGAGGGTCTGACCCCAGCTCCTACAATGAGCAGTTCTTC.